The 25 T cell receptor beta chains below come from one sample, sequenced in a study of T cell responses to AZD1222 COVID-19 vaccine. Libraries were prepared by immunoSEQ multiplex PCR; TCRdb keeps only in-frame clonotypes and omits some of them. There are about 150,000 clones in the sample; more than 85% occur only once, and about 3.6% lies in the top ten. This material consisted of peripheral blood, taken 28 days after the second AZD1222 dose. The receptors shown here come from an adult who received the AZD1222 COVID-19 vaccine.

The chain carries TRBV25-1 and TRBJ2-1, with TRBD2 identical over 10 bases. V shed 3 bases, J shed 3 bases, and the junction held 8 bases outside the gene matches. The CDR3 extends over 17 amino acids. Germline loops: CDR1 MGHDK, CDR2 SYGVNS. CDR3 DNA sequence: TGTGCCAGCAGTGACCAACCCGGGACTAGCGTCTACAATGAGCAGTTCTTC. It translates to CASSDQPGTSVYNEQFF.

J is TRBJ2-5 and V is TRBV3-1 (or the pseudogene TRBV3-2); 10 bases map to TRBD2. Germline assignment: CDR1 LGHDT and CDR2 YNNKEL (reference sequence). V was pared by 4 bases and J by 4 bases, with 15 bases of the junction left unmatched. The CDR3 consists of 18 residues. The CDR3 spells CASSRGAEREGPRETQYF. In nucleotides, the CDR3 is TGTGCCAGCAGCCGGGGGGCCGAGCGGGAGGGCCCTCGAGAGACCCAGTACTTC.

The chain recombines TRBV12-3 or TRBV12-4 with TRBJ1-6; D uncertain. The CDR3 loop spans 12 amino acids. V shed 5 bases and J shed 7 bases, with 6 bases lying between them. The CDR3 sequence is CASSPWNSPLHF. In DNA form, the CDR3 reads TGTGCCAGCAGTCCGTGGAATTCACCCCTCCACTTT.

J is TRBJ1-1 and V is TRBV7-9; D is uncertain. From germline, CDR1 is SEHNR and CDR2 FQNEAQ (reference sequence). Deletions cut 1 base from V and 1 base from J, with 10 bases between. There are 15 residues in the CDR3. The CDR3 DNA follows: TGTGCCAGCAGCTTAGTTGGAGAGCCGAACACTGAAGCTTTCTTT. Protein sequence: CASSLVGEPNTEAFF.

V usage is TRBV5-1 and J usage is TRBJ2-1, with 7 nucleotides matching TRBD2. The CDR3 sequence is 17 residues long. The germline CDR1 and CDR2 sequences are SGHRS and YFSETQ. The V gene end was trimmed by 0 bases and the J gene end by 4 bases; junction bases not matched to a gene: 10. The CDR3 protein is CASSLAPLADIYNEQFF. The CDR3 DNA reads TGCGCCAGCAGCTTGGCTCCCCTAGCGGATATTTACAATGAGCAGTTCTTC.

This rearrangement joins TRBV2 to TRBJ1-2, with D hard to call. The V end lost 0 bases, the J end lost 4 bases, and 6 bases lay between the germline ends. CDR3 length equals 13 residues. Germline-derived CDR1 and CDR2 are SNHLY and FYNNEI. The CDR3 here is CASSEADIYGYTF. In DNA, the CDR3 is TGTGCCAGCAGTGAAGCAGATATCTATGGCTACACCTTC. The whole variable domain, filled in from reference TRBV2 and TRBJ1-2, reads EPEVTQTPSHQVTQMGQEVILRCVPISNHLYFYWYRQILGQKVEFLVSFYNNEISEKSEIFDDQFSVERPDGSNFTLKIRSTKLEDSAMYFCASSEADIYGYTFGSGTRLTVV.

This clone appeared a few times. The chain joins TRBV7-9 to TRBJ1-3, with TRBD1 matching 8 bases. The germline CDR1 and CDR2 sequences are SEHNR and FQNEAQ (reference sequence). The ends lost 1 base at V and 4 bases at J; junction bases unmatched: 6. This CDR3 contains 16 residues. As DNA, the CDR3 is TGTGCCAGCAGCTTAGTGCAGGGGGCCGGCGGAAACACCATATATTTT. Translation: CASSLVQGAGGNTIYF.

This chain connects TRBV5-4 to TRBJ2-7; D assignment may be TRBD1 or TRBD2 (5 bases each). Germline CDR1 SGHNT, CDR2 YYREEE (reference sequence). Trimming cost V 4 bases and J 0 bases, with 17 bases left between them. CDR3 length: 16 amino acids. CDR3: CASSDFGAGSSYEQYF. The CDR3 DNA sequence: TGTGCCAGCAGCGACTTCGGGGCAGGAAGCTCCTACGAGCAGTACTTC.

This clone was detected once. This chain uses TRBV29-1 with TRBJ2-5, with unresolved D. The CDR3 sequence is 10 residues long. The germline V gene encodes CDR1 SQVTM and CDR2 ANQGSEA. Trimming took 4 bases from V and 7 from J, leaving 7 bases between them. The CDR3 loop reads CSVVGSTQYF. The CDR3 DNA follows: TGCAGCGTTGTAGGCTCGACCCAGTACTTC.

This clone was detected once. The chain carries TRBV28 and TRBJ1-2, with D possibly being TRBD1 (5 bases). This CDR3 comprises 13 residues. V lost 4 bases, J lost 1 base, and 7 bases lay in between. CDR1 is MDHEN and CDR2 is SYDVKM in the germline V gene. The CDR3 region has the DNA TGTGCCAGCAGTTGGAGGGGTAACTATGGCTACACCTTC. Amino acids: CASSWRGNYGYTF.

The V call is TRBV19, the J call TRBJ2-2; TRBD2 matches at 10 bases. J gave up 0 bases and V 4 bases, and 14 bases lay outside the gene matches. The germline CDR1 and CDR2 sequences are LNHDA and SQIVND (reference sequence). CDR3 size: 20 residues. Here the CDR3 DNA reads TGTGCCAGTAGTAGGACCCCGAGACTAGCGGGCGCTACGAACACCGGGGAGCTGTTTTTT. Translated, it gives CASSRTPRLAGATNTGELFF.

The V gene is TRBV2, the J gene TRBJ1-1, with TRBD1 identical over 10 bases. Germline V lookup: CDR1 SNHLY, CDR2 FYNNEI. With 6 bases clipped from V and 9 bases from J, the junction kept 7 bases outside the gene matches. The CDR3 is made up of 13 amino acids. The CDR3 DNA sequence: TGTGCCAGCAGCGGGGACAGGGGTTTTCAAGCTTTCTTT. Translating it yields CASSGDRGFQAFF.

The V call is TRBV29-1, the J call TRBJ1-2, with D uncertain. The V end lost 4 bases, the J end lost 5 bases, and 8 bases lay between the germline ends. Germline V CDR1 and CDR2: SQVTM, ANQGSEA. CDR3 size: 11 residues. CDR3: CSVAAEYGYTF. The CDR3 coding sequence is TGCAGCGTTGCGGCAGAATATGGCTACACCTTC. Based on the CDR3 plus reference TRBV29-1 and TRBJ1-2, the full variable domain is SAVISQKPSRDICQRGTSLTIQCQVDSQVTMMFWYRQQPGQSLTLIATANQGSEATYESGFVIDKFPISRPNLTFSTLTVSNMSPEDSSIYLCSVAAEYGYTFGSGTRLTVV.

This rearrangement joins TRBV28 to TRBJ1-2; 9 bases are shared with TRBD1. Germline CDR1 is MDHEN and CDR2 is SYDVKM. This CDR3 has 15 residues. V lost 7 bases and J lost 4; bases outside the gene matches: 10. As DNA, the CDR3 is TGTGCCAGCATTAGTGGGGGACAGGGAGTCTATGGCTACACCTTC. Translated: CASISGGQGVYGYTF.

The chain carries TRBV30 and TRBJ2-2; 7 nucleotides align to TRBD1. CDR3 size: 15 residues. CDR1 and CDR2 (germline): GTSNPN, SVGIG (reference sequence). V lost 1 base and J lost 1; bases outside the gene matches: 3. This CDR3 is CAWSGRDRNTGELFF. DNA for the CDR3: TGTGCCTGGAGTGGCCGGGACAGGAACACCGGGGAGCTGTTTTTT. The whole variable domain, remainder taken from reference TRBV30 and TRBJ2-2, is SQTIHQWPATLVQPVGSPLSLECTVEGTSNPNLYWYRQAAGRGLQLLFYSVGIGQISSEVPQNLSASRPQDRQFILSSKKLLLSDSGFYLCAWSGRDRNTGELFFGEGSRLTVL.

V usage is TRBV18 and J usage is TRBJ1-1; D gene ambiguous. Trimming stripped 0 bases from V and 2 bases from J, with 7 bases between. The CDR3 sequence is 14 residues long. Germline lookup yields CDR1 KGHSH and CDR2 LQKENI. CDR3 DNA: TGTGCCAGCTCACCACCGCAGCTTAACACTGAAGCTTTCTTT. Residues: CASSPPQLNTEAFF.

The rearrangement joins TRBV28 to TRBJ2-5; D ambiguous. Germline loops: CDR1 MDHEN, CDR2 SYDVKM. Trimming pared 1 base from V and 2 bases from J, leaving 5 bases between. The CDR3 is 13 residues long. CDR3 coding DNA: TGTGCCAGCAGTTTATCGCCGCAAGAGACCCAGTACTTC. Its protein product is CASSLSPQETQYF.

The chain carries TRBV14 and TRBJ2-7; 10 nucleotides match TRBD1. The CDR3 sequence is 15 residues long. Germline V gene sequence: CDR1 SGHDN, CDR2 FVKESK. V lost 4 bases to trimming and J lost 7 bases; unmatched junction nucleotides: 10. The CDR3, as DNA: TGTGCCAGCAGCCGATCCGGGACAGGGGTAAAAGAGCAGTACTTC. Translation gives CASSRSGTGVKEQYF.

This clone was observed a handful of times. The chain's CDR3 is CASSLTGTQFLTWGNTIYF. CDR3 nucleotides: TGTGCCAGCAGCTTGACCGGGACACAATTCTTAACTTGGGGAAACACCATATATTTT. The gene calls are TRBV5-5 and TRBJ1-3, with a weak D call TRBD1 (6 bases). The germline gives CDR1 SGHKS, CDR2 YYEKEE (reference sequence). The CDR3 loop spans 19 amino acids. The V gene lost 1 base and the J gene lost 4 bases, with 24 bases spanning the gap.

The rearrangement joins TRBV5-1 to TRBJ2-1, with a weak D call TRBD1 (6 bases). V was shortened by 7 bases and J by 6 bases, with 20 bases between the two germline ends. Germline CDR1 is SGHRS and CDR2 is YFSETQ. The CDR3 covers 15 residues. As DNA, the CDR3 is TGCGCCAGCTCTAGCAGGGGCGTTAAGCCCAATGAGCAGTTCTTC. Residues: CASSSRGVKPNEQFF. Full variable domain (missing parts from reference TRBV5-1 and TRBJ2-1): KAGVTQTPRYLIKTRGQQVTLSCSPISGHRSVSWYQQTPGQGLQFLFEYFSETQRNKGNFPGRFSGRQFSNSRSEMNVSTLELGDSALYLCASSSRGVKPNEQFFGPGTRLTVL.

The chain combines TRBV2 with TRBJ1-6; the match to TRBD1 covers 9 bases. Unmatched junction bases numbered 9, after V lost 7 bases and J lost 5 bases. Germline CDR1 and CDR2: SNHLY and FYNNEI. The CDR3 consists of 16 residues. The CDR3 DNA sequence: TGTGCCAGCAACCAACAGGGGGCGACAAATAATTCACCCCTCCACTTT. Translating it yields CASNQQGATNNSPLHF.

The rearrangement links TRBV9 to TRBJ2-1; 7 bases agree with TRBD2. CDR1 SGDLS and CDR2 YYNGEE come from the germline V gene. The CDR3 has 15 amino acids. The trim removed 3 bases at V and 1 base at J, leaving 4 bases unmatched. DNA for the CDR3: TGTGCCAGCAGCGGGTTTAGCGGGTCCTACAATGAGCAGTTCTTC. It translates to CASSGFSGSYNEQFF. The whole variable domain, remainder taken from reference TRBV9 and TRBJ2-1, is DSGVTQTPKHLITATGQRVTLRCSPRSGDLSVYWYQQSLDQGLQFLIQYYNGEERAKGNILERFSAQQFPDLHSELNLSSLELGDSALYFCASSGFSGSYNEQFFGPGTRLTVL.

The chain is built from TRBV4-1 and TRBJ1-2; 8 bases align to TRBD1. CDR3 length: 15 residues. Looked up from germline, CDR1 is MGHRA and CDR2 is YSYEKL. Trimming took 1 base from V and 2 from J; bases not matched to a gene: 3. Here the CDR3 reads CASSQATGGNYGYTF. The CDR3, as DNA: TGCGCCAGCAGCCAAGCCACAGGGGGAAACTATGGCTACACCTTC.

The chain employs TRBV19 and TRBJ1-1; no definite D call. CDR1 and CDR2 from the germline V gene are LNHDA and SQIVND (reference sequence). This CDR3 comprises 12 residues. The V gene lost 5 bases and the J gene lost 0 bases, with 4 bases spanning the gap. CDR3 nucleotide sequence: TGTGCCAGTAGTCAGGTGAACACTGAAGCTTTCTTT. Protein: CASSQVNTEAFF.

V and J are TRBV12-3 or TRBV12-4 and TRBJ1-5; D remains ambiguous. Trimming removed 8 bases from V and 3 bases from J, with 8 bases in between. This CDR3 has 12 amino acids. For the CDR3, the DNA is TGTGCCAGCGGATCAGACAATCAGCCCCAGCATTTT. It yields the protein CASGSDNQPQHF.